This T cell receptor beta chain was sequenced during a study of shared clonotypes between healthy human individuals. Whole-study findings and limits: Among donors, the sharing of clonotypes was expected to be influenced by sequencing depth.

The CDR3 loop spans 12 amino acids. Trimming removed 5 bases from V and 9 bases from J, with 11 bases in between. The germline V gene has CDR1 SGHNT and CDR2 YENEEA. This was a deep-level run. The assay was immunoSEQ multiplex PCR, and TCRdb's table has in-frame clones only and misses some. The profile shows approximately 1.1 million clones, more than 75% of them singletons. As regards this clone: The antigen remains undetermined.

The sequenced sample consisted of memory CD4+ T cells from PBMCs. Indicated subset: CD45RA-negative fraction. The clonotype was recovered from a young man in good health. Some clones in this sample may be carry-over from other donors' samples. V is TRBV11-3 and J is TRBJ2-1, with a tentative D call TRBD2 (5 bases). The CDR3 region is CASSAGDGEQFF. The DNA for the CDR3 is TGTGCCAGCAGCGCGGGTGACGGTGAGCAGTTCTTC.